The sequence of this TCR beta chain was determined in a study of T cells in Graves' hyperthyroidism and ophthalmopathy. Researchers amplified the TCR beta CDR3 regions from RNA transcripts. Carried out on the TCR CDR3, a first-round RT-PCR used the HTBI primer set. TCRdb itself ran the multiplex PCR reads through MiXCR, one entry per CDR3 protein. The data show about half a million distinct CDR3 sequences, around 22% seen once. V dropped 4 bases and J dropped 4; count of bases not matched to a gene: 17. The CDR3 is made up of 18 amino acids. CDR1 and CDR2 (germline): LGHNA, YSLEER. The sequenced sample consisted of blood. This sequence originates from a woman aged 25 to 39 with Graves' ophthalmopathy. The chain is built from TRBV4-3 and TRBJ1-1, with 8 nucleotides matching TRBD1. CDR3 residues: CASSPIAGGVGGFTEAFF. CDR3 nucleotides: TGCGCCAGCAGCCCCATCGCAGGGGGCGTTGGAGGTTTCACTGAAGCTTTCTTT.